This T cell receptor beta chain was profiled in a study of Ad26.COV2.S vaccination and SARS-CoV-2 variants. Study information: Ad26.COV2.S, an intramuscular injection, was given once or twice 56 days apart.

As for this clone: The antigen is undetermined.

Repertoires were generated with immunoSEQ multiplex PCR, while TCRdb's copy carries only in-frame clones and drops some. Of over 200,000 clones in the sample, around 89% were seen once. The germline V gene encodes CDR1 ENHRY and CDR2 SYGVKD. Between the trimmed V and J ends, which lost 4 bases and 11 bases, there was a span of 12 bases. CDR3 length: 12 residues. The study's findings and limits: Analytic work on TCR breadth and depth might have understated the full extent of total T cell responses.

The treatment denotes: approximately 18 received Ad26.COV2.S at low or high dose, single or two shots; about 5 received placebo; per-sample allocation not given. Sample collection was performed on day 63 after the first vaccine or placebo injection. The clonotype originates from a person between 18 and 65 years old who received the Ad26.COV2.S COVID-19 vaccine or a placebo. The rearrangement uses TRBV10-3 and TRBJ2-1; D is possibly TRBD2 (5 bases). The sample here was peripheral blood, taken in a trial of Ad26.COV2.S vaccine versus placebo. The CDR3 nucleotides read TGTGCCATCAGTGGAGACTACCCTAAGCAGTTCTTC. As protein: CAISGDYPKQFF.